Following are 9 T cell receptor beta chains from one sample sequenced in a study of cytomegalovirus exposure and HLA in healthy donors. The PCR made use of 60 Vbeta and 13 Jbeta primers. TCRdb's table, derived via immunoSEQ multiplex PCR, lists solely in-frame clones and lacks some. The sample carries under 70,000 clones, around three quarters recorded once. The sample comprised PBMCs. The source is a woman in her fifties or sixties in good health and CMV-seropositive.

J is TRBJ2-1 and V is TRBV11-3; the match to TRBD1 covers 9 bases. Germline V gives CDR1 SGHNT, CDR2 YENEEA. V lost 4 bases, J lost 6 bases, and 7 bases stayed unmatched. The CDR3 length is 15 residues. CDR3 bases: TGTGCCAGCAGCTCCGGGACAGGGTACATCAATGAGCAGTTCTTC. This translates into CASSSGTGYINEQFF. Variable domain in full (rest from reference TRBV11-3 and TRBJ2-1): EAGVVQSPRYKIIEKKQPVAFWCNPISGHNTLYWYLQNLGQGPELLIRYENEEAVDDSQLPKDRFSAERLKGVDSTLKIQPAELGDSAVYLCASSSGTGYINEQFFGPGTRLTVL.

The CDR3 DNA sequence: TGTGCCAGCAGCTTAGACGGCCCTGACAGGCCATCCTCAGCCTACAATGAGCAGTTCTTC. As protein: CASSLDGPDRPSSAYNEQFF. The chain employs TRBV11-2 and TRBJ2-1; D perhaps matches TRBD1 (6 bases). Germline CDR1 reads SGHAT; CDR2 reads FQNNGV. Trimming shortened V by 0 bases and J by 2 bases, and 23 bases separated the two germline ends. This CDR3 region has 20 residues. Based on the CDR3 plus reference TRBV11-2 and TRBJ2-1, the full variable domain is EAGVAQSPRYKIIEKRQSVAFWCNPISGHATLYWYQQILGQGPKLLIQFQNNGVVDDSQLPKDRFSAERLKGVDSTLKIQPAKLEDSAVYLCASSLDGPDRPSSAYNEQFFGPGTRLTVL.

This chain uses TRBV19 with TRBJ1-2; 7 positions agree with TRBD1. Germline loops: CDR1 LNHDA, CDR2 SQIVND (reference sequence). The junction had 16 bases not matched to a gene; V was cut back by 7 bases and J by 8 bases. The CDR3 is made up of 15 amino acids. CDR3 in amino acids: CASKIGTETSGGYTF. CDR3 nucleotide sequence: TGTGCCAGTAAAATTGGGACAGAAACCTCAGGCGGCTACACCTTC.

The CDR3 reads CASSPNRQGAGTNEKLFF. CDR3 bases: TGTGCCAGCAGCCCCAACAGACAGGGGGCAGGGACTAATGAAAAACTGTTTTTT. The chain recombines TRBV7-2 with TRBJ1-4; 10 bases line up with TRBD1. There are 18 residues in the CDR3. Losses at the gene ends were 5 bases for V and 2 bases for J; bases not matched to a gene: 11. Per germline, CDR1 SGHTA and CDR2 FQGNSA.

This clone was counted between two and nine times. The chain carries TRBV5-1 and TRBJ1-2; TRBD1 aligns across 8 bases. The germline CDR1 and CDR2 sequences are SGHRS and YFSETQ. V lost 3 bases and J lost 6; bases outside the gene matches: 13. The CDR3 totals 16 residues. CDR3 nucleotides: TGCGCCAGCAGCTGGACAGGGTATGCCTTAGTAGATGGCTACACCTTC. Residues: CASSWTGYALVDGYTF. Looking up the rest from reference TRBV5-1 and TRBJ1-2 gives the full variable domain: KAGVTQTPRYLIKTRGQQVTLSCSPISGHRSVSWYQQTPGQGLQFLFEYFSETQRNKGNFPGRFSGRQFSNSRSEMNVSTLELGDSALYLCASSWTGYALVDGYTFGSGTRLTVV.

The J gene is TRBJ1-4, the V gene TRBV7-9, with D hard to call. This CDR3 is 15 amino acids long. The germline gives CDR1 SEHNR, CDR2 FQNEAQ (reference sequence). Trimming removed 6 bases at V and 6 bases at J, with 17 bases between. The CDR3 DNA sequence: TGTGCCAGCAGTCCGGCACGGGGAGTACATGAAAAACTGTTTTTT. It codes for CASSPARGVHEKLFF.

The chain uses TRBV19 and TRBJ1-3; possibly TRBD1 for D (6 bases). Germline V gene sequence: CDR1 LNHDA, CDR2 SQIVND (reference sequence). V was clipped by 7 bases and J by 0 bases, with 10 bases between them. The CDR3 is 14 residues long. The CDR3 spells CASTGVSSGNTIYF. The CDR3 bases are TGTGCCAGTACAGGGGTCTCCTCTGGAAACACCATATATTTT.

The rearrangement uses TRBV9 and TRBJ1-3; 11 nucleotides match TRBD1. Trimming at V came to 4 bases and at J to 0 bases, leaving 3 bases not matched to a gene. This CDR3 has 16 amino acids. Germline lookup yields CDR1 SGDLS and CDR2 YYNGEE. This chain's CDR3 is CASSWDRGVSGNTIYF. CDR3 nucleotide sequence: TGTGCCAGCAGCTGGGACAGGGGGGTCTCTGGAAACACCATATATTTT. The full variable domain, in which reference TRBV9 and TRBJ1-3 provide the parts outside the CDR3, is DSGVTQTPKHLITATGQRVTLRCSPRSGDLSVYWYQQSLDQGLQFLIQYYNGEERAKGNILERFSAQQFPDLHSELNLSSLELGDSALYFCASSWDRGVSGNTIYFGEGSWLTVV.

CDR3 DNA: TGTGCCAGTAGTATTATCAGGGAACAAACTAATGAAAAACTGTTTTTT. Translated: CASSIIREQTNEKLFF. This chain joins TRBV19 and TRBJ1-4, with D possibly TRBD1 on 5 matching bases. V gave up 3 bases and J gave up 1 base, with 12 bases separating them. The CDR3 extends over 16 amino acids. The V gene's germline CDR1 is LNHDA and CDR2 SQIVND (reference sequence).